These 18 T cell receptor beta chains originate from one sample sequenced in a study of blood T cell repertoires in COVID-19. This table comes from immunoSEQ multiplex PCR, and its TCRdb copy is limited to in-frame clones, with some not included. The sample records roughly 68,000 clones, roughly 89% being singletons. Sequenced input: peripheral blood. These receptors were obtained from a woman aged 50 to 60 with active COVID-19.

This CDR3 reads CASSLRQGDTGELFF. For the CDR3, the DNA is TGCGCCAGCAGCTTGAGACAGGGGGACACCGGGGAGCTGTTTTTT. V and J are TRBV5-1 and TRBJ2-2; 9 nucleotides agree with TRBD1. This CDR3 has 15 residues. The V segment lost 1 base and the J segment 3 bases; nucleotides outside the gene matches: 1. Germline assignment: CDR1 SGHRS and CDR2 YFSETQ.

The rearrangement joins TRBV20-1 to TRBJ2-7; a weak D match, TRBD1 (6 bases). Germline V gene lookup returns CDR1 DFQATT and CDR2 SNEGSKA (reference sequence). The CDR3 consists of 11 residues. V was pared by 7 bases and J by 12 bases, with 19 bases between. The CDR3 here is CSGMVLDSRYF. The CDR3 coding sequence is TGCAGTGGGATGGTCCTGGACAGCCGGTACTTC.

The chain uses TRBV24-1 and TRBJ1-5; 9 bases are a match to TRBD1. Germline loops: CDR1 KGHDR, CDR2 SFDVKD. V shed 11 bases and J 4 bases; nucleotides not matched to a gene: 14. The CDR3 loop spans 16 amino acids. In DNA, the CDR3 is TGTGCCAACAACAACGATCGACAGGGGGAGAATCAGCCCCAGCATTTT. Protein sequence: CANNNDRQGENQPQHF.

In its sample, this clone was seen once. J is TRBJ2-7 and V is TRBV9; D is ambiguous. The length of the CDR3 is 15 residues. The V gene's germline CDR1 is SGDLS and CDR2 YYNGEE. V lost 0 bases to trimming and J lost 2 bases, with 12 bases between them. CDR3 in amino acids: CASSVGLREPYEQYF. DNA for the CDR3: TGTGCCAGCAGCGTAGGTTTAAGAGAACCCTACGAGCAGTACTTC.

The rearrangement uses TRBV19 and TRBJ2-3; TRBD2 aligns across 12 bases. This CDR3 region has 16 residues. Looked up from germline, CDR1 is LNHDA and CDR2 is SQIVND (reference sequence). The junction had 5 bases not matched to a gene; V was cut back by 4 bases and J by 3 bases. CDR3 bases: TGTGCCAGTAGTACCCCTAGCGGGAGGGGGACAGATACGCAGTATTTT. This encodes CASSTPSGRGTDTQYF.

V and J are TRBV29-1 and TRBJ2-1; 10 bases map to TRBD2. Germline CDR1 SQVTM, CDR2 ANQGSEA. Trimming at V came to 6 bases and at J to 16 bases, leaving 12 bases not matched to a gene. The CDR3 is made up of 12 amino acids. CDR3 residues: CSVQPTSGAPFF. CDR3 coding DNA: TGCAGCGTCCAACCCACTAGCGGGGCCCCCTTCTTC.

Here the CDR3 reads CASSPLGRGRDTDTQYF. DNA of the CDR3: TGTGCCAGCAGCCCCCTAGGGCGGGGGCGGGACACAGATACGCAGTATTTT. The chain employs TRBV7-9 and TRBJ2-3; D perhaps matches TRBD2 (7 bases). Germline CDR1 SEHNR, CDR2 FQNEAQ (reference sequence). The CDR3 has 17 amino acids. V was clipped by 5 bases and J by 2 bases, with 20 bases between them.

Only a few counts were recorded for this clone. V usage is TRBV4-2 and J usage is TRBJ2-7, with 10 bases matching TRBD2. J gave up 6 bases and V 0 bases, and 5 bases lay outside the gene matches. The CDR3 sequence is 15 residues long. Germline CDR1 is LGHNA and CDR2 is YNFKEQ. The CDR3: CASSQDELAGSEQYF. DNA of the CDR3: TGTGCCAGCAGCCAAGATGAACTAGCGGGAAGCGAGCAGTACTTC.

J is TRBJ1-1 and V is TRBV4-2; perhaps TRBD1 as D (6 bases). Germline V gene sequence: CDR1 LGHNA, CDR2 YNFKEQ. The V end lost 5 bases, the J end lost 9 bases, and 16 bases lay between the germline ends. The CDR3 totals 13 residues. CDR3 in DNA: TGTGCCAGCAGCTACCCTCTTGGACAGAAAGCTTTCTTT. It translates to CASSYPLGQKAFF.

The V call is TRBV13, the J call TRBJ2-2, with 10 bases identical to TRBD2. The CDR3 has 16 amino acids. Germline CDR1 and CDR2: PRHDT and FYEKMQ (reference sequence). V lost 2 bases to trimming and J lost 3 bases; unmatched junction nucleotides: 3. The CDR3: CASSLWLAGDTGELFF. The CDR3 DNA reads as TGTGCCAGCAGCTTATGGCTAGCGGGAGACACCGGGGAGCTGTTTTTT. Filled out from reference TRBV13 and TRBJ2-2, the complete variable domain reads AAGVIQSPRHLIKEKRETATLKCYPIPRHDTVYWYQQGPGQDPQFLISFYEKMQSDKGSIPDRFSAQQFSDYHSELNMSSLELGDSALYFCASSLWLAGDTGELFFGEGSRLTVL.

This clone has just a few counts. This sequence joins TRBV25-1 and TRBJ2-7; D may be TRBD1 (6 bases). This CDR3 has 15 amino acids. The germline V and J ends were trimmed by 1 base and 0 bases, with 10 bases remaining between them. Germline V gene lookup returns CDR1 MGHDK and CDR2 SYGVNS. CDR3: CASSESEGVSYEQYF. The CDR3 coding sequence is TGTGCCAGCAGTGAATCAGAGGGGGTCTCCTACGAGCAGTACTTC.

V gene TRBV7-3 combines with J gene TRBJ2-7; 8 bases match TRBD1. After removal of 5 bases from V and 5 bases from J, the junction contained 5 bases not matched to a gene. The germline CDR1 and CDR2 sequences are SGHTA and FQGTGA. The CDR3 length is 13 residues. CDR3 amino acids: CASSARQGNEQYF. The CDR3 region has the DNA TGTGCCAGCAGCGCTCGACAGGGGAACGAGCAGTACTTC.

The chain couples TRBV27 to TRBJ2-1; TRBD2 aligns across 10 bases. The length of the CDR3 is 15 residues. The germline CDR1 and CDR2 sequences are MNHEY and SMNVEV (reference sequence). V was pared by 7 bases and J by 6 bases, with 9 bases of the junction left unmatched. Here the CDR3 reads CASKQVAGGPNEQFF. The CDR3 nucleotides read TGTGCCAGCAAGCAAGTAGCGGGAGGCCCCAATGAGCAGTTCTTC.

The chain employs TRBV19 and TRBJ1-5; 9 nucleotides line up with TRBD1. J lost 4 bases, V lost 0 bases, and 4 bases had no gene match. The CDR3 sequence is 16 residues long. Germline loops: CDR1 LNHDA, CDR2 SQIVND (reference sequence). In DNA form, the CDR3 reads TGTGCCAGTAGTATAGAGGACAGGGGTTGGAATCAGCCCCAGCATTTT. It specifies CASSIEDRGWNQPQHF.

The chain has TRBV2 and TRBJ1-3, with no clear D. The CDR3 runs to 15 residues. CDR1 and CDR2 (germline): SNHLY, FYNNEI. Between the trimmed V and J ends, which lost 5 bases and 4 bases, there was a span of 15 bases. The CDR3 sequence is CASSNPHQLGNTIYF. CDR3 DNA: TGTGCCAGCAGTAACCCACATCAATTGGGAAACACCATATATTTT.

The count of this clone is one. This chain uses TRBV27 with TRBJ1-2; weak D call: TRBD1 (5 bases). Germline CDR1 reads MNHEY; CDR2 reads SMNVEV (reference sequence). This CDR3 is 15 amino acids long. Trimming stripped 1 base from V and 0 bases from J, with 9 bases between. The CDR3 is CASSLFGQTNYGYTF. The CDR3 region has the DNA TGTGCCAGCAGTTTATTTGGACAAACTAACTATGGCTACACCTTC.

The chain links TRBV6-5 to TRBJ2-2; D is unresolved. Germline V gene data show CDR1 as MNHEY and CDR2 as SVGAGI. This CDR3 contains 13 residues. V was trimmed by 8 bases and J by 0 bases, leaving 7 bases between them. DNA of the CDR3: TGTGCCAGCTCCGAGACGAACACCGGGGAGCTGTTTTTT. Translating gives CASSETNTGELFF.

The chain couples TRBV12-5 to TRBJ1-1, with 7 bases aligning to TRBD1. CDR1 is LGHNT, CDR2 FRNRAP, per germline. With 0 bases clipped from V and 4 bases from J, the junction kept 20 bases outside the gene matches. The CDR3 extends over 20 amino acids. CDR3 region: CASGLVLGPNRDRMSTEAFF. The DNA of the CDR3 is TGTGCTAGTGGTTTGGTCTTAGGCCCTAACCGGGACAGAATGTCCACTGAAGCTTTCTTT.